Listed here are 3 T cell receptor beta chains from one sample, sequenced in a study of CD8 T cells in ankylosing spondylitis. Study-level points and caveats: Ankylosing spondylitis blood seemed to carry a telltale TCR beta motif made of about 8 highly homologous variants.

Their antigens remain unidentified. Via MiXCR, TCRdb re-called the 5' RACE reads, giving one row per CDR3 protein. The data contain more than 600,000 distinct CDR3 sequences, 15% to 20% of them seen just once; the ten biggest clones take up around 20%. The specimen sequenced was blood, either unsorted or a sorted T cell fraction (not recorded which). Source of these receptors: a male donor with ankylosing spondylitis.

This clonotype was seen more than once but under ten times. The chain uses TRBV3-1 and TRBJ2-1; 15 positions match TRBD2. This CDR3 region has 16 residues. Germline V gene sequence: CDR1 LGHDT, CDR2 YNNKEL (reference sequence). The ends lost 4 bases at V and 10 bases at J; junction bases unmatched: 8. Written as DNA, the CDR3 is TGTGCCAGCAGCCCCCGGACTAGCGGGGGGGCGAGGGAGCAGTTCTTC. It encodes CASSPRTSGGAREQFF.

The rearrangement joins TRBV7-2 to TRBJ2-1; 9 bases map to TRBD2. This CDR3 has 13 amino acids. Germline V gene lookup returns CDR1 SGHTA and CDR2 FQGNSA. V lost 11 bases to trimming and J lost 5 bases; unmatched junction nucleotides: 7. The DNA of the CDR3 is TGTGCCTCCGGGGCGGGAGGGAACAATGAGCAGTTCTTC. This gives the protein CASGAGGNNEQFF.

The chain employs TRBV9 and TRBJ2-1; TRBD2 matches at 10 bases. The CDR3 contains 16 residues. V dropped 3 bases and J dropped 4; count of bases not matched to a gene: 7. Germline CDR1 reads SGDLS; CDR2 reads YYNGEE. The CDR3 region is CASSAPTSGEYNEQFF. CDR3 nucleotides: TGTGCCAGCAGCGCCCCCACTAGCGGGGAATACAATGAGCAGTTCTTC. The whole variable domain, filled in from reference TRBV9 and TRBJ2-1, reads DSGVTQTPKHLITATGQRVTLRCSPRSGDLSVYWYQQSLDQGLQFLIQYYNGEERAKGNILERFSAQQFPDLHSELNLSSLELGDSALYFCASSAPTSGEYNEQFFGPGTRLTVL.